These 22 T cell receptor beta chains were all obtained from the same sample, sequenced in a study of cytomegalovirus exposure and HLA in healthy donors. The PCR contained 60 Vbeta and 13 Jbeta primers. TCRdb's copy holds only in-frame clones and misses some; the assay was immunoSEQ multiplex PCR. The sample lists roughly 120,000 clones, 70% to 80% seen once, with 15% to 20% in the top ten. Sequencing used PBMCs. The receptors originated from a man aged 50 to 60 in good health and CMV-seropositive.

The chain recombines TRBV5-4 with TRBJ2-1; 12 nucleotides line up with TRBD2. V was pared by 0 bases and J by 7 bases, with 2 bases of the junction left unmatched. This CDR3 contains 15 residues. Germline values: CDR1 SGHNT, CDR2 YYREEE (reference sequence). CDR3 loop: CASSLATSGRNEQFF. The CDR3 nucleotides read TGTGCCAGCAGCTTGGCGACTAGCGGGAGAAATGAGCAGTTCTTC.

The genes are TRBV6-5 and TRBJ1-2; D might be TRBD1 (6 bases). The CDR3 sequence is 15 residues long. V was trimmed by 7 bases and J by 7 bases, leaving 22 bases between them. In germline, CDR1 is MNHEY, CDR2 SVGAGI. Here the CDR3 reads CASTAGWGRNSGYTF. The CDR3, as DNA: TGTGCCAGCACCGCTGGTTGGGGGCGCAACAGTGGCTACACCTTC.

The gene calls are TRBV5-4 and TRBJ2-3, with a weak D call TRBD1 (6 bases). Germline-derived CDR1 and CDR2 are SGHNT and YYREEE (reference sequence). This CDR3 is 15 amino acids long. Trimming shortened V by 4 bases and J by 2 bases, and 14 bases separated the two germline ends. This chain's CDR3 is CASSEGDRDTDTQYF. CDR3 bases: TGTGCCAGCAGCGAGGGGGACCGGGACACAGATACGCAGTATTTT.

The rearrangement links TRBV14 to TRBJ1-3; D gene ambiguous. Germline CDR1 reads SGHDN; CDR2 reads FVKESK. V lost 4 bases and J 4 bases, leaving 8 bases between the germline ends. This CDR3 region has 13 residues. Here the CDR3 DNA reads TGTGCCAGCAGCCCCCGTGTCGGAAACACCATATATTTT. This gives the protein CASSPRVGNTIYF.

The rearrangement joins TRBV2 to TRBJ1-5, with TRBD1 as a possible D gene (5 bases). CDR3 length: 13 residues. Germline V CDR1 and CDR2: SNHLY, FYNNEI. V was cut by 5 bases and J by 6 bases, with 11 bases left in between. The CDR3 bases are TGTGCCAGCAGTTCAGGGTCGTTTCAGCCCCAGCATTTT. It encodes CASSSGSFQPQHF.

CDR3 bases: TGTGCCAGCAGTCGGACAGGGACCTCTGAAAAACTGTTTTTT. Translated, it gives CASSRTGTSEKLFF. The rearrangement uses TRBV6-1 and TRBJ1-4, with 8 positions matching TRBD1. The CDR3 runs to 14 residues. J lost 7 bases, V lost 5 bases, and 6 bases had no gene match. Germline values: CDR1 MNHNS, CDR2 SASEGT.

CDR3 protein: CASLGTGGARSYNEQFF. CDR3 sequence (DNA): TGTGCCAGCCTAGGGACAGGGGGCGCGAGGTCCTACAATGAGCAGTTCTTC. This sequence joins TRBV19 and TRBJ2-1; 12 nucleotides line up with TRBD1. The CDR3 sequence is 17 residues long. Unmatched junction bases numbered 10, after V lost 9 bases and J lost 1 base. Germline assignment: CDR1 LNHDA and CDR2 SQIVND (reference sequence).

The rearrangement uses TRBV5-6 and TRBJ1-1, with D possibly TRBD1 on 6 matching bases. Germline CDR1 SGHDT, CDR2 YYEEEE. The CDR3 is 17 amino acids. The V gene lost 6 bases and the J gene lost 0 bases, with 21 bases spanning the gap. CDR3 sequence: CASNLLRGQNLNTEAFF. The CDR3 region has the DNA TGTGCCAGCAACCTCTTAAGGGGACAAAACTTGAACACTGAAGCTTTCTTT.

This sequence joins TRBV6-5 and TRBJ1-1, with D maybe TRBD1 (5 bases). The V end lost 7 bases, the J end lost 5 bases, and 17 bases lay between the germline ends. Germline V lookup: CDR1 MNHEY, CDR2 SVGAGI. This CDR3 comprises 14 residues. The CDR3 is CASTRDSRRTEAFF. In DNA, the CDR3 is TGTGCCAGCACCAGGGACTCCCGGAGGACTGAAGCTTTCTTT.

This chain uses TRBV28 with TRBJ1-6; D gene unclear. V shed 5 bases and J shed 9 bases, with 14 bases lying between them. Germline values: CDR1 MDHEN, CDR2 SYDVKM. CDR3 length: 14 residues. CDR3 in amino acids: CASSPGLLGSPLHF. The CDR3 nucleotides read TGTGCCAGCAGTCCTGGACTTCTTGGTTCACCCCTCCACTTT.

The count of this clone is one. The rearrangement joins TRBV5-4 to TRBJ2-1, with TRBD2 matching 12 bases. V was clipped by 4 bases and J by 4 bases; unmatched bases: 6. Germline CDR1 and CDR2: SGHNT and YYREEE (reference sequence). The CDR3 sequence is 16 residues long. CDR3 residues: CASSTLTSGGYNEQFF. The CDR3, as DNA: TGTGCCAGCAGCACCCTGACTAGCGGGGGTTACAATGAGCAGTTCTTC.

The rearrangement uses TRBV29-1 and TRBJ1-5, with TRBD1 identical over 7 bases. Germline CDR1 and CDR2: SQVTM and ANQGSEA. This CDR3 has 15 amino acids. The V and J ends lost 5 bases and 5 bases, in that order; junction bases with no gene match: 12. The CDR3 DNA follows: TGCAGCGTTTCCCCAGCAGGGGGACCTGATCAGCCCCAGCATTTT. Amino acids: CSVSPAGGPDQPQHF. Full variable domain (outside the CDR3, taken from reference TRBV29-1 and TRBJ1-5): SAVISQKPSRDICQRGTSLTIQCQVDSQVTMMFWYRQQPGQSLTLIATANQGSEATYESGFVIDKFPISRPNLTFSTLTVSNMSPEDSSIYLCSVSPAGGPDQPQHFGDGTRLSIL.

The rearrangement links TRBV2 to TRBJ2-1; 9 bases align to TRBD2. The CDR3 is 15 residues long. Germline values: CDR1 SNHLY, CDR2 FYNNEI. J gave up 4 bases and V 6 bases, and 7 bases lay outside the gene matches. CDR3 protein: CASRRGGTEYNEQFF. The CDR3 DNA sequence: TGTGCCAGCAGGCGGGGGGGGACCGAGTACAATGAGCAGTTCTTC.

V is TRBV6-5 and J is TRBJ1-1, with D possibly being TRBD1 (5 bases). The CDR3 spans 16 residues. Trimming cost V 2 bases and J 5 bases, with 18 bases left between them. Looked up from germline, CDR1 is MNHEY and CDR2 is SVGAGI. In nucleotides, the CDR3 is TGTGCCAGCAGTTACCCGACGATGAAGGGGAGGACTGAAGCTTTCTTT. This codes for CASSYPTMKGRTEAFF.

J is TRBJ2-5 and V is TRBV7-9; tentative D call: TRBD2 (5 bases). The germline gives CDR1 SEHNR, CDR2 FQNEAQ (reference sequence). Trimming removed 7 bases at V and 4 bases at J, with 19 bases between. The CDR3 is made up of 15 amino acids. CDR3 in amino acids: CASIPRRGEGETQYF. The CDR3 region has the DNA TGTGCCAGCATCCCGAGACGGGGAGAGGGAGAGACCCAGTACTTC.

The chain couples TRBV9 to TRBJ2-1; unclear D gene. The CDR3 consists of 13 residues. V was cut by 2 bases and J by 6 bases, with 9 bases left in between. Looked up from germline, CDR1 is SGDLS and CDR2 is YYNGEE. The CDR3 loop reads CASSVGLSNEQFF. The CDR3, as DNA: TGTGCCAGCAGCGTCGGTCTTTCCAATGAGCAGTTCTTC.

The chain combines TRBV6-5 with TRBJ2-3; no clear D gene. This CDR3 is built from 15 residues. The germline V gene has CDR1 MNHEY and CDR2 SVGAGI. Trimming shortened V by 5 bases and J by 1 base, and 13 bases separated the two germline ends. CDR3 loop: CASSRLSTRTDTQYF. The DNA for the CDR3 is TGTGCCAGCAGTCGGCTGTCGACTCGCACAGATACGCAGTATTTT.

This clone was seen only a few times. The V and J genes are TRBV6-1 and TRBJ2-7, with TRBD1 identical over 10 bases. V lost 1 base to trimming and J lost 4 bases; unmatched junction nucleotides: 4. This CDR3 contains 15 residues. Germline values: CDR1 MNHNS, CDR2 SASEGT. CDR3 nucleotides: TGTGCCAGCAGTGAAGGGACAGGGGGGATGTACGAGCAGTACTTC. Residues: CASSEGTGGMYEQYF.

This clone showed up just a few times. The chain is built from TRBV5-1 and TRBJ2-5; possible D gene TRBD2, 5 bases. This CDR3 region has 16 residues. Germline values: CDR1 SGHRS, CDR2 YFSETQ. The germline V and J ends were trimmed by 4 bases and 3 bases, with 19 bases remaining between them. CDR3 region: CASSPRPGSAEETQYF. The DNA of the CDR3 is TGCGCCAGCAGCCCGAGGCCGGGTAGCGCTGAAGAGACCCAGTACTTC. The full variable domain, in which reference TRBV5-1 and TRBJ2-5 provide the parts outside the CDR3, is KAGVTQTPRYLIKTRGQQVTLSCSPISGHRSVSWYQQTPGQGLQFLFEYFSETQRNKGNFPGRFSGRQFSNSRSEMNVSTLELGDSALYLCASSPRPGSAEETQYFGPGTRLLVL.

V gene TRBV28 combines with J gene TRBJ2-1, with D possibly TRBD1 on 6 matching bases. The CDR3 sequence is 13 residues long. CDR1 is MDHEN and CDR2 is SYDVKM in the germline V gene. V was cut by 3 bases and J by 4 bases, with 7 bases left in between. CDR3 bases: TGTGCCAGCAGTTTCGACAGGTACAATGAGCAGTTCTTC. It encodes CASSFDRYNEQFF.

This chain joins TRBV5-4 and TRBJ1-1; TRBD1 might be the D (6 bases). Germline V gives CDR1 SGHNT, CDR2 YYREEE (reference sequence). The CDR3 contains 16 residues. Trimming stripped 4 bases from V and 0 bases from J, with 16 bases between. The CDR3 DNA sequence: TGTGCCAGCAGCACACAGACAGGTTCCATGAACACTGAAGCTTTCTTT. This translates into CASSTQTGSMNTEAFF. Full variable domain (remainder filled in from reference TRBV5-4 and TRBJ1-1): ETGVTQSPTHLIKTRGQQVTLRCSSQSGHNTVSWYQQALGQGPQFIFQYYREEENGRGNFPPRFSGLQFPNYSSELNVNALELDDSALYLCASSTQTGSMNTEAFFGQGTRLTVV.

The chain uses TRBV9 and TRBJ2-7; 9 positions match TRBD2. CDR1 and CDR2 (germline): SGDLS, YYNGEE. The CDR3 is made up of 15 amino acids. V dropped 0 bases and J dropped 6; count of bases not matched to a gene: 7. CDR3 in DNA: TGTGCCAGCAGCGTAGGGGCGGGAGGGCCGCCCGAGCAGTACTTC. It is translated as CASSVGAGGPPEQYF.